This T cell receptor (beta chain) stems from a study of CD4 T cells in relation to SARS-CoV-2 and coronaviruses. On the study more broadly: TCR beta CDR3s were sequenced after approximately 9-day antigen culture of PBMCs. Shared crossreactive spike epitopes were mapped to their HLA restriction.

Profiling relied on immunoSEQ multiplex PCR, and the TCRdb table lists in-frame clones only, not all of them. The sample has 27,000 or so clones; 73% are singletons. The unexposed donors gave CD4+ T cells in 2011-2018, prior to COVID-19. The cells were cultured for about ten days before CD4+ T cells were isolated. Unexposed-donor CD4+ T cells were probed with SARS-CoV-2 S/N and four cold-coronavirus spikes, cells permitting. Between the trimmed V and J ends, which lost 2 bases and 8 bases, there was a span of 15 bases. There are 14 residues in the CDR3. Germline V gives CDR1 MNHNS, CDR2 SASEGT. This clone appeared a few times. Antigen: not known.

Sequenced sample: CD4+ T cells from PBMCs, cultured in vitro. The TCR was taken from a human donor in good health. J is TRBJ1-2 and V is TRBV6-1; D remains unclear. CDR3 loop: CASSEQEKGGGYTF. The CDR3 DNA is TGTGCCAGCAGTGAACAGGAGAAGGGCGGAGGCTACACCTTC.